Ten or more counts support the clone carrying this TCR beta chain. What it binds is not known. It was RNA transcripts that yielded the amplified TCR beta CDR3 regions. HTBI primers were the set used in a first-round RT-PCR of the TCR CDR3. Using its own MiXCR run on the multiplex PCR reads, TCRdb lists one record per CDR3 protein. In the table there are 500,000 to 750,000 distinct CDR3 sequences, approximately 14% of which are singletons. Germline V gene sequence: CDR1 DFQATT, CDR2 SNEGSKA (reference sequence). The CDR3 spans 14 residues. V lost 6 bases to trimming and J lost 3 bases; unmatched junction nucleotides: 6. Patients were aged 18 to 65, had disease duration under 2 months, and had newly diagnosed hyperthyroidism. Orbital computed tomography and thyroid ultrasound, together with serum TRAb and thyroxine and clinical symptoms, were used for diagnoses. The data belong to a study of T cells in Graves' hyperthyroidism and ophthalmopathy. Study overall: Sampling of peripheral blood happened at initial diagnosis, prior to any treatment.

Study-wide results and limits: Ophthalmopathy onset followed model prediction by a median approximately 6.2 months.

The chain employs TRBV20-1 and TRBJ2-1, with 9 positions matching TRBD2. This TCR was recovered from a woman in her 30s with Graves' hyperthyroidism. Specimen: blood. The CDR3 sequence: CSAEGLAIYNEQFF. The CDR3 nucleotides read TGCAGTGCAGAGGGACTAGCAATCTACAATGAGCAGTTCTTC.